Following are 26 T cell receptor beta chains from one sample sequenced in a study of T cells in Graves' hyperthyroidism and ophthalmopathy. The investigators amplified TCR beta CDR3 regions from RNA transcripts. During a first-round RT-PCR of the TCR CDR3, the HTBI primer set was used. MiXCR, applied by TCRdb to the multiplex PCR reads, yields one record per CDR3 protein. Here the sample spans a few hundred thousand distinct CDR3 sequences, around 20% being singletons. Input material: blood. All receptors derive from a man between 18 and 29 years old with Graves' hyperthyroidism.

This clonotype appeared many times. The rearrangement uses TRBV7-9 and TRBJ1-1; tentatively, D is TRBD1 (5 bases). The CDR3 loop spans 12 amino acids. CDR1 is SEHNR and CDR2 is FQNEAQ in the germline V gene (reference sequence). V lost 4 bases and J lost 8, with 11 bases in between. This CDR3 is CASSSATVEAFF. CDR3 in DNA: TGTGCCAGCAGCTCTGCGACAGTCGAAGCTTTCTTT.

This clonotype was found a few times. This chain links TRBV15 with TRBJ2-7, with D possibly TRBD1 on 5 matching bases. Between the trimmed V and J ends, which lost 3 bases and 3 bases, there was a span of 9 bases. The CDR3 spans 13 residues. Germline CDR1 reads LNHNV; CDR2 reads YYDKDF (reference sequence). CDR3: CATSRVRDYEQYF. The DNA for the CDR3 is TGTGCCACCAGCAGGGTCAGGGACTACGAGCAGTACTTC.

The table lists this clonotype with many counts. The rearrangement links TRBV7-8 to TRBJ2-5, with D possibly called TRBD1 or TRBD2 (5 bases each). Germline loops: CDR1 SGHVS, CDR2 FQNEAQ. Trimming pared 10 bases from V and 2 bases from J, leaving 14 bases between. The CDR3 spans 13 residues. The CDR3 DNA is TGTGCCACCCAAGAGGGGTGGCAAGAGACCCAGTACTTC. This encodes CATQEGWQETQYF.

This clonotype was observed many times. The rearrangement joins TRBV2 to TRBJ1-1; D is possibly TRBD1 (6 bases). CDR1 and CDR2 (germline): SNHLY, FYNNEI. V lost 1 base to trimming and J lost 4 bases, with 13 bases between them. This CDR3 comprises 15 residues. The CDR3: CASSEESGVGTEAFF. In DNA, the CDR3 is TGTGCCAGCAGTGAAGAGTCAGGGGTAGGCACTGAAGCTTTCTTT.

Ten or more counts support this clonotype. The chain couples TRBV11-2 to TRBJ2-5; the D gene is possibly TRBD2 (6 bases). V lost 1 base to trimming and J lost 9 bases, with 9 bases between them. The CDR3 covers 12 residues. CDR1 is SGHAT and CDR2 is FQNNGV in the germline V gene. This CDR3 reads CASSLVEGPQYF. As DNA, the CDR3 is TGTGCCAGCAGCTTAGTGGAGGGGCCCCAGTACTTC.

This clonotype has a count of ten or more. The CDR3 protein is CASGLSSGQGAYEQYF. The CDR3 DNA reads TGTGCTAGTGGTTTATCCTCTGGACAGGGGGCCTACGAGCAGTACTTC. This chain connects TRBV12-5 to TRBJ2-7; 10 bases match TRBD1. The CDR3 extends over 16 amino acids. Germline V lookup: CDR1 LGHNT, CDR2 FRNRAP. After removal of 3 bases from V and 2 bases from J, the junction contained 7 bases not matched to a gene.

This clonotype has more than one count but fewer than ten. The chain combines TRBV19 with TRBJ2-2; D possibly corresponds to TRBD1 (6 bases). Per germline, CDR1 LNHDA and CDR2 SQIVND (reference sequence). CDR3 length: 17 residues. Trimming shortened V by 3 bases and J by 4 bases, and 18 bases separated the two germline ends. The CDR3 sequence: CASSMFEMAGATGELFF. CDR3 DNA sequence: TGTGCCAGTAGTATGTTCGAGATGGCAGGGGCCACCGGGGAGCTGTTTTTT.

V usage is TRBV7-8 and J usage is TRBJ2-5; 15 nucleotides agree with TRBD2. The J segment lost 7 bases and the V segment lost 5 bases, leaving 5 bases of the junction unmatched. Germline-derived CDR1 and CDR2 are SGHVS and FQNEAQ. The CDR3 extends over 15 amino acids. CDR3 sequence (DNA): TGTGCCAGCAGCCGTCCGGGACTAGCGGGAGGGACCCAGTACTTC. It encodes CASSRPGLAGGTQYF.

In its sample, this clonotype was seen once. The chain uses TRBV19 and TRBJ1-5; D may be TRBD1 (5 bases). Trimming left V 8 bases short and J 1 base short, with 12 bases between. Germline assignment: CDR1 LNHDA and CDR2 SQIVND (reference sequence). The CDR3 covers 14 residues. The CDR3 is CASQLDSSNQPQHF. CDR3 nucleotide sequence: TGTGCCAGTCAACTTGACAGCAGCAATCAGCCCCAGCATTTT.

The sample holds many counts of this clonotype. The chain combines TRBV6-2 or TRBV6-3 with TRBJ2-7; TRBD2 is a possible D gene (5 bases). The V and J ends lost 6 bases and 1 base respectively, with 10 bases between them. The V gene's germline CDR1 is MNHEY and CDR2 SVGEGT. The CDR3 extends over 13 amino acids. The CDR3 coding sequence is TGTGCCAGCAGCGAGGACTCTTCCTACGAGCAGTACTTC. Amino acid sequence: CASSEDSSYEQYF.

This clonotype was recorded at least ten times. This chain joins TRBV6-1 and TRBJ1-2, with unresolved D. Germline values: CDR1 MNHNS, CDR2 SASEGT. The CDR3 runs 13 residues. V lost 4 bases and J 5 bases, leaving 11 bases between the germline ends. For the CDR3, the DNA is TGTGCCAGCAGTGGCCCCTTCCTTTATGGCTACACCTTC. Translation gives CASSGPFLYGYTF.

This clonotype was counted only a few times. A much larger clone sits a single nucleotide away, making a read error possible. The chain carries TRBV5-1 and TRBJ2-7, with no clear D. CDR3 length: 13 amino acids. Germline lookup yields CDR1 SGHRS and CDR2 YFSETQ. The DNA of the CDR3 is TGCGCCAGCGGCTTGTTCCCGGAGTACGAGCAGTACTTC. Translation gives CASGLFPEYEQYF.

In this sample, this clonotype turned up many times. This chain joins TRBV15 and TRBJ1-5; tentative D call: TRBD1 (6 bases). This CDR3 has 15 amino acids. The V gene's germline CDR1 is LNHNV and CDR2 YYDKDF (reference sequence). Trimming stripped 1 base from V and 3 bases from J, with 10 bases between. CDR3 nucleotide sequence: TGTGCCACCAGCAGAGTATCAGGGGTCAATCAGCCCCAGCATTTT. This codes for CATSRVSGVNQPQHF.

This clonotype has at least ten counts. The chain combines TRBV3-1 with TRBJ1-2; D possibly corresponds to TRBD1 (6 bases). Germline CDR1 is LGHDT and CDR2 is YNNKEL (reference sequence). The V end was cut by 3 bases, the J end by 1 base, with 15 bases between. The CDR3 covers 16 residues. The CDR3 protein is CASSQIPTGGNYGYTF. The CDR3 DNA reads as TGTGCCAGCAGCCAGATACCGACAGGAGGTAACTATGGCTACACCTTC. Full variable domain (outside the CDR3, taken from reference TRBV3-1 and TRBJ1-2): DTAVSQTPKYLVTQMGNDKSIKCEQNLGHDTMYWYKQDSKKFLKIMFSYNNKELIINETVPNRFSPKSPDKAHLNLHINSLELGDSAVYFCASSQIPTGGNYGYTFGSGTRLTVV.

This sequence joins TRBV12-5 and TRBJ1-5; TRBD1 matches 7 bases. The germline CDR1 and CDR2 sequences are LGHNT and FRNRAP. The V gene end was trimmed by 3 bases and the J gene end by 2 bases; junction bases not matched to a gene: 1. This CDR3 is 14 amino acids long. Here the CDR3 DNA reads TGTGCTAGTGGTTTTACAGGGGGCAATCAGCCCCAGCATTTT. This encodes CASGFTGGNQPQHF. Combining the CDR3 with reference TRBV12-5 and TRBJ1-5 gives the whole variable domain DARVTQTPRHKVTEMGQEVTMRCQPILGHNTVFWYRQTMMQGLELLAYFRNRAPLDDSGMPKDRFSAEMPDATLATLKIQPSEPRDSAVYFCASGFTGGNQPQHFGDGTRLSIL.

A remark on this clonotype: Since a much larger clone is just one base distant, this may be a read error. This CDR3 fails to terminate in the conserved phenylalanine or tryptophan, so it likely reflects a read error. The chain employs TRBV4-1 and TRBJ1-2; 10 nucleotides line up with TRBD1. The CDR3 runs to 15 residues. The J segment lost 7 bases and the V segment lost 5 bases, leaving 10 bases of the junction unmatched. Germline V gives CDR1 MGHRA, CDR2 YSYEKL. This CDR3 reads CASSSFRQGARGYTV. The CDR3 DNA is TGCGCCAGCAGCTCATTTCGACAGGGGGCGCGTGGCTACACCGTC.

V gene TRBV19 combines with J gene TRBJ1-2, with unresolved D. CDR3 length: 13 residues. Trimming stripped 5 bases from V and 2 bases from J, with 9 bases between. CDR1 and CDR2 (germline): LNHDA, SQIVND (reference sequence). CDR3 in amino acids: CASSARDNYGYTF. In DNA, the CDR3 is TGTGCCAGTAGTGCCCGCGACAACTATGGCTACACCTTC.

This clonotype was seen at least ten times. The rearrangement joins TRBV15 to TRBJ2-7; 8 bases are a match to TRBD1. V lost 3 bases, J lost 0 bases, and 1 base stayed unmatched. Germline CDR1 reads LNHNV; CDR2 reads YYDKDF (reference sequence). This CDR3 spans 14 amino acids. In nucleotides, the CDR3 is TGTGCCACCAGCAGCGGACAGGGCTCCTACGAGCAGTACTTC. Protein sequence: CATSSGQGSYEQYF.

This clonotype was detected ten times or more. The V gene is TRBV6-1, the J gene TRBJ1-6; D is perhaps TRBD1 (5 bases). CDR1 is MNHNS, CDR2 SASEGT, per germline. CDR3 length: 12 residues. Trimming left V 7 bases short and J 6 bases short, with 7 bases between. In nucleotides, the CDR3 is TGTGCCAGCAAAAGGGGTAATTCACCCCTCCACTTT. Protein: CASKRGNSPLHF.

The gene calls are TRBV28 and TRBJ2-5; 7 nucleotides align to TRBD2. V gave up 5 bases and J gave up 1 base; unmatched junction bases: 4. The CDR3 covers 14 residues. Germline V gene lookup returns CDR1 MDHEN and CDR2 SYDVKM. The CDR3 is CASSQTSFQETQYF. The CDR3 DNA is TGTGCCAGCAGTCAGACTAGCTTCCAAGAGACCCAGTACTTC.

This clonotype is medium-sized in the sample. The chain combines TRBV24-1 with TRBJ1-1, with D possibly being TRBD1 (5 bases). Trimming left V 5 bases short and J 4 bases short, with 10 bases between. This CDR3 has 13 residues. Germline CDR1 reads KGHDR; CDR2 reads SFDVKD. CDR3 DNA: TGTGCCACCAGTGCGGGGGTAGGCACTGAAGCTTTCTTT. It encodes CATSAGVGTEAFF.

The CDR3 is CASSLYSSGRVNTEAFF. The CDR3 region has the DNA TGTGCCAGCAGCTTATATTCCTCGGGGAGGGTGAACACTGAAGCTTTCTTT. The chain recombines TRBV7-6 with TRBJ1-1; D gene unclear. The CDR3 has 17 amino acids. CDR1 is SGHVS and CDR2 is FNYEAQ in the germline V gene. Between the trimmed V and J ends, which lost 2 bases and 0 bases, there was a span of 16 bases.

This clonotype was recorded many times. The CDR3 DNA follows: TGTGCCAGCAGTGAAGTATTTTGGGACAGAAGCAATCAGCCCCAGCATTTT. Residues: CASSEVFWDRSNQPQHF. The V gene is TRBV6-1, the J gene TRBJ1-5; 7 positions agree with TRBD1. Germline values: CDR1 MNHNS, CDR2 SASEGT. V shed 1 base, J shed 1 base, and the junction held 7 bases outside the gene matches. This CDR3 contains 17 residues.

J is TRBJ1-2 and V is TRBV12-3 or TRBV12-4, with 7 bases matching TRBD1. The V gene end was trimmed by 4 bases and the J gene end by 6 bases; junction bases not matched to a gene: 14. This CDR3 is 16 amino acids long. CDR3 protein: CASSSSSAGQHHGYTF. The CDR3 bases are TGTGCCAGCAGTTCGTCCTCCGCGGGACAGCACCATGGCTACACCTTC.

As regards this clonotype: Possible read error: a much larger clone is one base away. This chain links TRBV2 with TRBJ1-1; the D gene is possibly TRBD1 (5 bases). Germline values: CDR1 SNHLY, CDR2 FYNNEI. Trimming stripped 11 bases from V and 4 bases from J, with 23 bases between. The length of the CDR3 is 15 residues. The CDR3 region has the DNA TGTGCCGCGACACGGAGCGAGGATGGGGGCACTGAAGCTTTCTTT. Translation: CAATRSEDGGTEAFF.

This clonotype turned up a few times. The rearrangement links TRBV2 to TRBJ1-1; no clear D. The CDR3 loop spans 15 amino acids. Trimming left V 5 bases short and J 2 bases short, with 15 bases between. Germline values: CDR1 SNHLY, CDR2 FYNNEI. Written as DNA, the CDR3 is TGTGCCAGCAGTCAAAGGGCCCTTTCCAACACTGAAGCTTTCTTT. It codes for CASSQRALSNTEAFF. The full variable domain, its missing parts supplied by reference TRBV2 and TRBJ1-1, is EPEVTQTPSHQVTQMGQEVILRCVPISNHLYFYWYRQILGQKVEFLVSFYNNEISEKSEIFDDQFSVERPDGSNFTLKIRSTKLEDSAMYFCASSQRALSNTEAFFGQGTRLTVV.